This T cell receptor (beta chain) is from a study of a mutant IDH1 vaccine in newly diagnosed glioma (dated by TCRdb to about 2021). Notes on the research overall: Patients received eight vaccinations in weeks 1, 3, 5, 7, 11, 15, 19 and 23, corresponding to visits V03 through V10. Vaccination started 4-6 weeks after radiotherapy alone, or was given together with temozolomide cycles in the groups whose treatment included chemotherapy. Of the roughly 32 patients who were treated, around 62% were male and roughly 40% were female, and the mean age was around 41 years. Prior to enrollment, standard therapy consisting of radiotherapy alone, temozolomide alone, or radiochemotherapy with temozolomide had been administered to patients, with the combination being received by most patients. Peripheral blood was collected at six visits: V03 (baseline), V05, V07, V10, V12 and V13. Longitudinal TCRB deep sequencing was performed for some 25 treated patients wherever samples were available for exploratory analyses.

The library was prepared using the immunoSEQ multiplex PCR assay. Rearranged TCR beta chain sequences were amplified with the hsTCRB Kit following the manufacturer's protocol. An Illumina MiSeq was used to sequence the TCRB libraries. In the paper's pipeline: The kit vendor's proprietary platform handled demultiplexing, trimming and gene mapping. TCRdb retrieved this table from immuneACCESS and kept in-frame rearrangements only. Not all clones are present; in checked studies, unresolved V genes account for under half, and no reason is known for the remainder. From that table come the V and J calls and clone size; the DNA was used to work out D and trimming. The sample has some 51,000 clones on record, around 78% of them singletons. Jointly, the top ten make up roughly 5.6% of the sample. With regard to this clone: What this receptor recognizes is not known. No per-base quality is available; no much larger clone lies one base away.

Overall study outcomes, separate from this receptor: The authors stated that sample limitations prevented analyses of patient blood samples from being reproduced. PBMC samples for TCRB deep sequencing were selected based on availability. Immune responses induced by the vaccine were seen in about 93% of patients across multiple MHC alleles. Changes in the top peripheral T cell clonotypes picked up by TCRB sequencing did not appear to be linked to pseudoprogression.

Per the publication, the time point label means: week 5, during vaccination. Every vaccine dose consisted of 300 ug of a 20-mer mutant IDH1 peptide in Montanide, administered subcutaneously together with topical imiquimod. Donors had newly diagnosed WHO grade 3 or 4 IDH1-mutant astrocytomas with loss of nuclear ATRX. The samples were drawn from NOA16, a multicentre, single-arm, open-label phase I trial in Germany that tested a mutant IDH1 peptide vaccine in humans for the first time. Genomic DNA for TCRB sequencing was extracted from EDTA blood using the DNeasy Blood and Tissue Kit. This clonotype was obtained from a man aged 45 to 65 with glioma. Material: PBMCs, obtained from a glioma patient whose treatment included an IDH1 peptide vaccine.

The DNA sequence is TGTGCCAGCAGTGAAACGGGAGGACTTACAACTAATGAAAAACTGTTTTTT. Translated, this is CASSETGGLTTNEKLFF. The chain joins TRBV25-1 to TRBJ1-4; no D segment can be confidently identified. From a lookup of the germline V gene, CDR1 and CDR2 are MGHDK and SYGVNS. The CDR3 spans 17 residues, from the cysteine through the phenylalanine. Of the read, only the CDR3 DNA is kept; its 51 bases are in frame from base 1. V loses 2 bases of germline sequence and J loses 0 bases, and the interval between the two ends is 13 bases.